A selection of T cell receptor beta chains follows, all from one sample in a study of T cell responses to AZD1222 COVID-19 vaccine. Using immunoSEQ multiplex PCR, the repertoire was profiled, and TCRdb retains in-frame clones only, with some absent. Of around 79,000 clones in the sample, 70% to 90% were seen once. The sample was peripheral blood, taken on day 0 of AZD1222 vaccination. The origin of the receptors is an adult in good health. CDR3s leave out the opening cysteine and the closing phenylalanine or tryptophan.

J gene | V gene | CDR3 protein
TRBJ1-5 | TRBV2 | ASHPGQYSNQPQH
TRBJ2-7 | TRBV7-2 | ASSLDHSGSLYEQY
TRBJ1-5 | TRBV20-1 | SASLGGPQH
TRBJ2-2 | TRBV27 | ASSFRNTGELF
TRBJ2-1 | TRBV27 | ASSLSPDGNNEQF
TRBJ1-1 | TRBV5-1 | ASSSENRLPNTEAF
TRBJ1-6 | TRBV7-6 | ASSLAPPGPGYNSPLH
TRBJ1-5 | TRBV4-1 | ASSRYEGGGQPQH
TRBJ2-5 | TRBV7-9 | ASSSSRRVEETQY
TRBJ1-1 | TRBV19 | ASSDAWDREAF
TRBJ2-7 | TRBV7-3 | ASSFGDSYEQY
TRBJ2-1 | TRBV7-2 | ASSFQPSGSGGDYNEQF
TRBJ1-1 | TRBV30 | AQGTGVSGAF
TRBJ1-1 | TRBV5-4 | ASSLVGQGYTEAF
TRBJ1-5 | TRBV4-2 | ASSQEDSRNQPQH
TRBJ1-5 | TRBV5-6 | ASSLDRRQPQH
TRBJ2-3 | TRBV6-4 | ASSSGGASTDTQY
TRBJ2-1 | TRBV6-6 | ASSPATASGSIEF
TRBJ2-1 | TRBV7-9 | ASSLRLQSDEQF
TRBJ2-1 | TRBV4-2 | ASSFSGGQDNEQF
TRBJ2-2 | TRBV7-2 | ASRDGPDTGELF
TRBJ1-4 | TRBV30 | AWSLGGAAINEKLF
TRBJ2-3 | TRBV4-3 | ASSQGLIPDTQY
TRBJ1-2 | TRBV30 | AWNEGYGYT
TRBJ1-6 | TRBV6-5 | ASSQQGTYNSPLH